The entry below describes one TCR beta chain. Its antigen is as yet unknown. This entry belongs to a study of shared clonotypes between healthy human individuals. General study results and limits: Clonotype sharing levels among donors were expected to vary with sequencing depth. Some clonotypes were shared by all four sorted-subset donors, while others were not shared. The non-shared ones had lower generation probabilities than the shared ones.

The protocol was immunoSEQ multiplex PCR, while the TCRdb copy is restricted to in-frame clones and leaves out a portion. Here the sample spans some 2.4 million clones, approximately 93% being singletons. CDR3 length equals 18 residues. CDR1 and CDR2 (germline): SGHTA, FQGNSA. V was clipped by 3 bases and J by 2 bases; unmatched bases: 12. This TCR came from a man aged 18 to 30 in good health. Some clones in this sample may be carry-over from other donors' samples. The sequenced sample was naive CD4+ T cells from PBMCs. Subset denoted: CD45RA+ positively selected. The chain joins TRBV7-2 to TRBJ2-2; 7 nucleotides align to TRBD1. CDR3 nucleotides: TGTGCCAGCAGCTTCCCCCGACTCACAGGGGCTAACACCGGGGAGCTGTTTTTT. It translates to CASSFPRLTGANTGELFF. Together with reference TRBV7-2 and TRBJ2-2, the CDR3 gives the full variable domain: GAGVSQSPSNKVTEKGKDVELRCDPISGHTALYWYRQSLGQGLEFLIYFQGNSAPDKSGLPSDRFSAERTGGSVSTLTIQRTQQEDSAVYLCASSFPRLTGANTGELFFGEGSRLTVL.